This is a list of T cell receptor beta chains from one sample in a study of T cells in Graves' hyperthyroidism and ophthalmopathy. One entry per CDR3 protein results from TCRdb running MiXCR on the multiplex PCR reads. This sample has around 500,000 distinct CDR3 sequences; around 15% occur once, and the top ten carry about a sixth. The material sequenced was blood. The receptors were sampled from a woman aged 18-35 years with Graves' hyperthyroidism. Each CDR3 is given with its conserved first and last residue. D genes are given only for firm matches. A row's size may be missing; if present it is once, few, many or a size class.

j_gene: TRBJ1-5
abundance: many
v_gene: TRBV3-1
d_gene: NA
len: 15
CDR3aa: CASSQGGNRGQPQHF
CDR3nt: TGTGCCAGCAGCCAAGGGGGGAACCGGGGACAGCCCCAGCATTTT

j_gene: TRBJ1-1
abundance: many
v_gene: TRBV27
d_gene: NA
len: 15
CDR3aa: CASSLWVGGGTEAFF
CDR3nt: TGTGCCAGCAGTTTATGGGTAGGGGGGGGCACTGAAGCTTTCTTT

j_gene: TRBJ2-1
abundance: NA
v_gene: TRBV20-1
d_gene: NA
len: 17
CDR3aa: CSARDHGGASSYNEQFF
CDR3nt: TGCAGTGCTAGAGATCATGGGGGGGCCAGCTCCTACAATGAGCAGTTCTTC

j_gene: TRBJ2-5
abundance: many
v_gene: TRBV4-1
d_gene: TRBD2
len: 16
CDR3aa: CASSLRLAGNEATQYF
CDR3nt: TGCGCCAGCAGCCTAAGACTAGCGGGAAACGAGGCGACCCAGTACTTC

j_gene: TRBJ1-2
abundance: many
v_gene: TRBV4-1
d_gene: NA
len: 15
CDR3aa: CASSRRAESGYGYTF
CDR3nt: TGCGCCAGCAGCCGGCGGGCGGAGTCTGGGTATGGCTACACCTTC

j_gene: TRBJ1-1
abundance: many
v_gene: TRBV6-1
d_gene: NA
len: 16
CDR3aa: CASSEAYVFRAGEAFF
CDR3nt: TGTGCCAGCAGTGAAGCGTACGTTTTCAGGGCAGGGGAAGCTTTCTTT

j_gene: TRBJ2-5
abundance: many
v_gene: TRBV7-9
d_gene: NA
len: 14
CDR3aa: CASLSGQGGETQYF
CDR3nt: TGTGCCAGCCTCTCGGGGCAGGGCGGCGAGACCCAGTACTTC

j_gene: TRBJ2-4
abundance: NA
v_gene: TRBV10-2
d_gene: NA
len: 16
CDR3aa: CASSELAAIRGNIQYF
CDR3nt: TGCGCCAGCAGTGAGCTCGCCGCGATCAGGGGAAACATTCAGTACTTC

j_gene: TRBJ2-7
abundance: many
v_gene: TRBV11-2
d_gene: NA
len: 12
CDR3aa: CASNSQGYEQYF
CDR3nt: TGTGCCAGCAACTCACAGGGATACGAGCAGTACTTC

j_gene: TRBJ1-1
abundance: many
v_gene: TRBV3-1
d_gene: NA
len: 17
CDR3aa: CASSQDRTGRPNTEAFF
CDR3nt: TGTGCCAGCAGCCAAGATCGTACGGGGAGGCCAAACACTGAAGCTTTCTTT